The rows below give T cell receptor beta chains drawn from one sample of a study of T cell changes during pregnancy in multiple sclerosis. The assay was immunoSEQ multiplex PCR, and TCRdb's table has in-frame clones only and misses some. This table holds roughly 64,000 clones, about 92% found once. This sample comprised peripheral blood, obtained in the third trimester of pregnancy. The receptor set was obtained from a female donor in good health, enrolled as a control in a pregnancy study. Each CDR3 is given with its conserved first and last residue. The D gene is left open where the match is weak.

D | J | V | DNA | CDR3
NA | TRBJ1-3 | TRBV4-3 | TGCGCCAGCAGCCAGCGGGGTTCTGGAAACACCATATATTTT | CASSQRGSGNTIYF
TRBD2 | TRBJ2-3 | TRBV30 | TGTGCCTGGAGTCCCACAAGGTGGAGCGGGAGAAGCACAGATACGCAGTATTTT | CAWSPTRWSGRSTDTQYF
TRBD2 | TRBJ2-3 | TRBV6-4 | TGTGCCAGCAGTCGGGAGGGCCGCGCAGATACGCAGTATTTT | CASSREGRADTQYF
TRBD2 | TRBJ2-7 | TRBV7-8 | TGTGCCAGCAGCTCATGGGAGGGGAACGAGCAGTACTTC | CASSSWEGNEQYF
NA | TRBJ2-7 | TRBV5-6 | TGTGCCAGCAGCTTCTCCGACGAGCAGTACTTC | CASSFSDEQYF
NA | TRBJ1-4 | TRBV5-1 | TGCGCCAGCAGCTTGCTGGGGGCGACAGATAGGGCTAATGAAAAACTGTTTTTT | CASSLLGATDRANEKLFF
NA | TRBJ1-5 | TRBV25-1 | TGTGCCAGCAGTGAATCGGCAGGCACAGGGCCCCAGCATTTT | CASSESAGTGPQHF
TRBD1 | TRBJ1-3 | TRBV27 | TGTGCCAGCAGGCCGGGACAGGGTGACACCATATATTTT | CASRPGQGDTIYF
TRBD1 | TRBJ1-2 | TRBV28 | TGTGCCAGCAGCTGGGGGGACAGGGGGTCCCATGGCTACACCTTC | CASSWGDRGSHGYTF
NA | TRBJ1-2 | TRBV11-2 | TGTGCCAGCAGCTTAGGGATGCAGGATGGCTACACCTTC | CASSLGMQDGYTF
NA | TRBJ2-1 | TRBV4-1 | TGCGCCAGCAGCCCAAAGGTTCAGGCTCGTGTCAATGAGCAGTTCTTC | CASSPKVQARVNEQFF
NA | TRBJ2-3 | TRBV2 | TGTGCCAGCAGTGTTCGGGGAGAAGGAGATACGCAGTATTTT | CASSVRGEGDTQYF
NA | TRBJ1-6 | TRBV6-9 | TGTGCCAGCAGTTATTCCACAGGGACCTATAATTCACCCCTCCACTTT | CASSYSTGTYNSPLHF
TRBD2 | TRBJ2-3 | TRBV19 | TGTGCCAGTACAGCGGGGTTCACAGATACGCAGTATTTT | CASTAGFTDTQYF
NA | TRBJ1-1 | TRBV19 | TGTGCCAGTAGTAGGGGTGCGGGCAGTGGGAAGGGCACTGAAGCTTTCTTT | CASSRGAGSGKGTEAFF